A single sample gave rise to the 23 T cell receptor beta chains below, sequenced in a study of blood T cell repertoires in COVID-19. The repertoire was sequenced with immunoSEQ multiplex PCR; TCRdb's copy has only in-frame clones and lacks some. The sample has about 140,000 clones; about four fifths are singletons. Sequenced sample: PBMCs or T cells enriched from blood (not recorded which). Receptors originate from a woman aged 50 to 60 with acute COVID-19.

The table lists this clone with a count of one. CDR3 in amino acids: CASAKTSGRQETQYF. The CDR3 nucleotides read TGTGCCAGCGCGAAGACTAGCGGGAGGCAAGAGACCCAGTACTTC. The V gene is TRBV7-6, the J gene TRBJ2-5; 13 nucleotides agree with TRBD2. The germline V gene has CDR1 SGHVS and CDR2 FNYEAQ. J lost 2 bases, V lost 8 bases, and 5 bases had no gene match. This CDR3 region has 15 residues.

The chain combines TRBV5-6 with TRBJ2-2; D is perhaps TRBD1 (6 bases). Between the trimmed V and J ends, which lost 0 bases and 6 bases, there was a span of 9 bases. Germline CDR1 and CDR2: SGHDT and YYEEEE. This CDR3 is 14 amino acids long. The CDR3 DNA reads as TGTGCCAGCAGCTTGGAGGGGGTCGCCGGGGAGCTGTTTTTT. It translates to CASSLEGVAGELFF.

This clone was seen just once. The chain uses TRBV19 and TRBJ1-1; D may be TRBD1 (5 bases). Germline V CDR1 and CDR2: LNHDA, SQIVND (reference sequence). This CDR3 comprises 13 residues. V lost 2 bases and J 3 bases, leaving 7 bases between the germline ends. The chain's CDR3 is CASSIQGDTEAFF. The CDR3 nucleotides are TGTGCCAGTAGTATACAGGGCGACACTGAAGCTTTCTTT.

This clone was recorded only once. V gene TRBV9 combines with J gene TRBJ2-7; 7 nucleotides match TRBD2. The CDR3 is 12 amino acids. The J segment lost 7 bases and the V segment lost 4 bases, leaving 5 bases of the junction unmatched. Germline V gives CDR1 SGDLS, CDR2 YYNGEE. The CDR3 region has the DNA TGTGCCAGCAGCCTCGACGGGAGGGAGCAGTACTTC. Its translation is CASSLDGREQYF.

This clone was seen just once. The chain has TRBV24-1 and TRBJ2-2; D call uncertain. This CDR3 comprises 13 residues. Trimming pared 2 bases from V and 5 bases from J, leaving 5 bases between. Germline CDR1 and CDR2: KGHDR and SFDVKD. In DNA form, the CDR3 reads TGTGCCACCAGTGATTCCTCTACCGGGGAGCTGTTTTTT. Translating it yields CATSDSSTGELFF.

V gene TRBV4-3 combines with J gene TRBJ2-3; 12 bases map to TRBD2. Unmatched junction bases numbered 8, after V lost 0 bases and J lost 4 bases. The germline gives CDR1 LGHNA, CDR2 YSLEER. CDR3 length: 18 residues. The CDR3 loop is CASSQDPASGRAPDTQYF. The CDR3 DNA follows: TGCGCCAGCAGCCAAGATCCGGCTAGCGGGAGGGCACCAGATACGCAGTATTTT.

Concerning this clone itself: Distinct nucleotide sequences in the sample also encode this CDR3. V usage is TRBV2 and J usage is TRBJ1-5; TRBD1 matches at 11 bases. The V gene's germline CDR1 is SNHLY and CDR2 FYNNEI. V dropped 3 bases and J dropped 4; count of bases not matched to a gene: 5. This CDR3 has 16 amino acids. CDR3 sequence: CASSEGGTGGNQPQHF. The CDR3 DNA is TGTGCCAGCAGTGAGGGCGGGACAGGGGGGAATCAGCCCCAGCATTTT.

This clone was recorded a few times. The rearrangement joins TRBV4-1 to TRBJ2-3; TRBD2 is a possible D gene (6 bases). With 0 bases removed from V and 7 bases from J, the gap between germline ends came to 11 bases. The CDR3 sequence is 14 residues long. CDR1 MGHRA and CDR2 YSYEKL come from the germline V gene. This CDR3 is CASSQDSLAHTQYF. As DNA, the CDR3 is TGCGCCAGCAGCCAAGATAGTCTAGCGCATACGCAGTATTTT.

CDR3 residues: CASSQGGLAGYETQYF. In nucleotides, the CDR3 is TGTGCCAGCAGCCAAGGTGGACTAGCGGGTTATGAGACCCAGTACTTC. The J gene is TRBJ2-5, the V gene TRBV3-1 (or the pseudogene TRBV3-2); 11 positions match TRBD2. This CDR3 has 16 amino acids. Germline trimming cut 1 base from V and 5 bases from J; bases unmatched to any gene: 6. The germline CDR1 and CDR2 sequences are LGHDT and YNNKEL (reference sequence).

In this sample, this clone turned up once. The chain combines TRBV21-1 with TRBJ1-1; the D call of TRBD1 is as the table states it, not checked on the DNA. TRBV21-1 is recorded as a pseudogene. The CDR3 loop spans 18 amino acids. CDR3 DNA: TGTGCCAGCAGCAACCCTGCGCAAGTGACAAAGAAAAGGACTGAAGCTTTCTTT. It specifies CASSNPAQVTKKRTEAFF.

This clone came up a few times. In nucleotides, the CDR3 is TGTGCCAGCAGTGTAGACAGGGAGAGAGAGACCCAGTACTTC. Translating gives CASSVDRERETQYF. The V call is TRBV25-1, the J call TRBJ2-5; 7 bases fit TRBD1. V was clipped by 4 bases and J by 4 bases; unmatched bases: 6. The CDR3 is 14 amino acids. CDR1 MGHDK and CDR2 SYGVNS come from the germline V gene.

This chain joins TRBV7-2 and TRBJ2-7; 7 bases agree with TRBD1. The germline V gene encodes CDR1 SGHTA and CDR2 FQGNSA. The trim removed 4 bases at V and 4 bases at J, leaving 10 bases unmatched. This CDR3 has 15 amino acids. The CDR3 is CASSWAPGQRYEQYF. DNA of the CDR3: TGTGCCAGCAGCTGGGCACCGGGACAGCGTTACGAGCAGTACTTC.

CDR3 sequence (DNA): TGTGCCAGCAGCCTTACTGATCAGCCCCAGCATTTT. It yields the protein CASSLTDQPQHF. The chain combines TRBV3-1 (or the pseudogene TRBV3-2) with TRBJ1-5; D uncertain. The CDR3 runs 12 residues. CDR1 and CDR2 (germline): LGHDT, YNNKEL (reference sequence). V lost 4 bases and J lost 5, with 6 bases in between.

The chain combines TRBV5-1 with TRBJ2-2, with D tentatively TRBD1 (5 bases). The CDR3 consists of 17 residues. The V end was cut by 3 bases, the J end by 0 bases, with 15 bases between. Germline V gives CDR1 SGHRS, CDR2 YFSETQ. The CDR3 coding sequence is TGCGCCAGCAGCTACCCGGACAAACGATCGAACACCGGGGAGCTGTTTTTT. Its protein is CASSYPDKRSNTGELFF.

The rearrangement links TRBV21-1 to TRBJ1-1. TRBV21-1 counts as a pseudogene. CDR3 length: 16 residues. The CDR3 nucleotides read TGTGCCAGCAGCAAAGCGCGGCAGCCTAAGAACACTGAAGCTTTCTTT. Residues: CASSKARQPKNTEAFF.

The chain is built from TRBV19 and TRBJ2-5, with 9 bases that match TRBD1. The germline gives CDR1 LNHDA, CDR2 SQIVND (reference sequence). This CDR3 is 14 amino acids long. Unmatched junction bases numbered 10, after V lost 10 bases and J lost 4 bases. The CDR3 coding sequence is TGTGCCACACAGGACAGGGGATTGACAGAGACCCAGTACTTC. Residues: CATQDRGLTETQYF.

The chain links TRBV6-2 or TRBV6-3 to TRBJ2-3, with D perhaps TRBD2 (6 bases). V lost 2 bases and J lost 0, with 12 bases in between. The CDR3 consists of 16 residues. Germline CDR1 is MNHEY and CDR2 is SVGEGT. The DNA for the CDR3 is TGTGCCAGCAGTTACCACCTAGCGCCTAGCACAGATACGCAGTATTTT. This encodes CASSYHLAPSTDTQYF.

A few counts support this clone. The rearrangement links TRBV19 to TRBJ2-3; TRBD2 matches 7 bases. This CDR3 spans 12 amino acids. J lost 5 bases, V lost 9 bases, and 5 bases had no gene match. Germline CDR1 and CDR2: LNHDA and SQIVND (reference sequence). CDR3 DNA: TGTGCCAGCGCCGGCGGGGGAGATACGCAGTATTTT. As protein: CASAGGGDTQYF.

The V gene is TRBV5-1, the J gene TRBJ2-7; possibly TRBD1 for D (5 bases). V lost 0 bases to trimming and J lost 0 bases, with 10 bases between them. This CDR3 has 15 amino acids. Per germline, CDR1 SGHRS and CDR2 YFSETQ. This chain's CDR3 is CASSLVVGPSYEQYF. The CDR3, as DNA: TGCGCCAGCAGCTTGGTTGTGGGGCCCTCCTACGAGCAGTACTTC.

This clone was seen a few times. This chain uses TRBV23-1 with TRBJ1-3; tentative D call: TRBD1 (5 bases). TRBV23-1 is given ORF status, its function remaining uncertain. The CDR3 extends over 16 amino acids. Trimming shortened V by 4 bases and J by 0 bases, and 13 bases separated the two germline ends. DNA of the CDR3: TGCGCCAGCAGTCCCCGGGACTTCCGCTCTGGAAACACCATATATTTT. Translating it yields CASSPRDFRSGNTIYF.

This chain links TRBV12-3 or TRBV12-4 with TRBJ2-5; no definite D call. The V end lost 6 bases, the J end lost 5 bases, and 10 bases lay between the germline ends. This CDR3 region has 12 residues. The CDR3 coding sequence is TGTGCCAGCAGCTTGGAGTGGGAGACCCAGTACTTC. Its translation is CASSLEWETQYF.

The chain combines TRBV4-2 with TRBJ2-5; 7 nucleotides match TRBD2. This CDR3 has 15 residues. The V and J ends lost 0 bases and 5 bases, in that order; junction bases with no gene match: 6. The germline V gene has CDR1 LGHNA and CDR2 YNFKEQ. The CDR3 is CASSQDRTRTETQYF. The CDR3 DNA sequence: TGTGCCAGCAGCCAAGATCGGACTAGAACGGAGACCCAGTACTTC.

This rearrangement joins TRBV19 to TRBJ2-1; the match to TRBD2 covers 13 bases. CDR1 LNHDA and CDR2 SQIVND come from the germline V gene (reference sequence). The CDR3 length is 17 residues. V trimming: 6 bases; J trimming: 7 bases; junction bases outside the gene matches: 12. CDR3 sequence: CASRRFWTSGSENEQFF. The CDR3 nucleotides read TGTGCCAGTAGGAGATTCTGGACTAGCGGGAGTGAGAATGAGCAGTTCTTC.